This note documents a single TCR beta chain sequence. Its antigen is as yet unknown. Deletions cut 0 bases from V and 2 bases from J, with 7 bases between. Per the germline V gene, CDR1 is LNHNV and CDR2 is YYDKDF (reference sequence). The CDR3 totals 14 residues. This entry comes from a study of cytomegalovirus exposure and HLA in healthy donors. General observations from the study: Per published reports, the classifier diagnosed cytomegalovirus status with high specificity and sensitivity.

This table comes from immunoSEQ multiplex PCR, and its TCRdb copy is limited to in-frame clones, with some not included. This table holds approximately 160,000 clones, roughly 80% found once. The rearrangement links TRBV15 to TRBJ1-1; D not resolved. The source is a man aged 30 to 39 in good health and CMV-seropositive. Source material: PBMCs. The CDR3 nucleotides read TGTGCCACCAGCAGAGAGCTATTAAACACTGAAGCTTTCTTT. It codes for CATSRELLNTEAFF. Supplemented by reference TRBV15 and TRBJ1-1, the full variable domain reads DAMVIQNPRYQVTQFGKPVTLSCSQTLNHNVMYWYQQKSSQAPKLLFHYYDKDFNNEADTPDNFQSRRPNTSFCFLDIRSPGLGDTAMYLCATSRELLNTEAFFGQGTRLTVV.